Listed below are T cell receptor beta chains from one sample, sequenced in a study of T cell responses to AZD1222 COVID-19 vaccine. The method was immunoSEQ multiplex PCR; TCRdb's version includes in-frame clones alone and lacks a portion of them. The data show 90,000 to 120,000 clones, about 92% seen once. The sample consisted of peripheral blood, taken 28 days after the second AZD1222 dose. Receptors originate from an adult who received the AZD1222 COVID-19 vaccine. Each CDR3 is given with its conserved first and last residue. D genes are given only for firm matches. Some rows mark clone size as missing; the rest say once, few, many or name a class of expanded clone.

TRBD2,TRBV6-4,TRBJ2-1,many,CASSAASGSYNEQFF,TGTGCCAGCAGTGCCGCTAGCGGGAGCTACAATGAGCAGTTCTTC
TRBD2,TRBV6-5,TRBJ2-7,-,CASRRLAGELEQYF,TGTGCCAGCAGAAGACTAGCGGGAGAACTCGAGCAGTACTTC
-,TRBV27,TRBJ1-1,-,CASSGTSEAFF,TGTGCCAGCAGTGGGACATCTGAAGCTTTCTTT
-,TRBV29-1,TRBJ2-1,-,CSVEGPGSSYNEQFF,TGCAGCGTTGAGGGTCCGGGGAGCTCCTACAATGAGCAGTTCTTC
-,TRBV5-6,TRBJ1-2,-,CASSSDYNWTAVNYGYTF,TGTGCCAGCAGCTCCGATTACAACTGGACAGCGGTAAACTATGGCTACACCTTC
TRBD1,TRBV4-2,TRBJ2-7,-,CASSQEGGRGQDEQYF,TGTGCCAGCAGCCAAGAAGGGGGCAGGGGGCAGGACGAGCAGTACTTC
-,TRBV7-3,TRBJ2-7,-,CASSPNRDSYEQYF,TGTGCCAGCAGCCCCAACAGGGACTCCTACGAGCAGTACTTC
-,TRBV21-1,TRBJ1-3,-,CASSKRGVSGNTIYF,TGTGCCAGCAGCAAAAGAGGGGTCTCTGGAAACACCATATATTTT
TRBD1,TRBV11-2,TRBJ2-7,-,CASSQGQGYEQYF,TGTGCCAGCAGCCAGGGACAGGGTTACGAGCAGTACTTC
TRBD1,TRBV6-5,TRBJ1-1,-,CASRAGGSVNTEAFF,TGTGCCAGCAGGGCAGGGGGAAGTGTCAACACTGAAGCTTTCTTT
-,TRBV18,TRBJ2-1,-,CASSGGQTYNEQFF,TGTGCCAGCTCAGGGGGCCAGACCTACAATGAGCAGTTCTTC
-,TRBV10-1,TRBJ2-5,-,CASSELGAEETQYF,TGCGCCAGCAGTGAGTTGGGGGCTGAGGAGACCCAGTACTTC
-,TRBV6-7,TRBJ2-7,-,CASSYSIIGKGAEQYF,TGTGCCAGCAGTTACTCGATCATAGGGAAGGGTGCCGAGCAGTACTTC
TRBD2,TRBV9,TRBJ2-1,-,CASSLRTSGTSSYNEQFF,TGTGCCAGCAGCTTACGGACTAGCGGGACTAGCTCCTACAATGAGCAGTTCTTC
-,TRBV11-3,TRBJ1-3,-,CASSLGNTIYF,TGTGCCAGCAGCTTGGGGAACACCATATATTTT
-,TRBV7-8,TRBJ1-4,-,CASSLKERSEKLFF,TGTGCCAGCAGCCTCAAGGAGAGAAGCGAAAAACTGTTTTTT
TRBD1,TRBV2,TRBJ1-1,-,CASTDRGGNTEAFF,TGTGCCAGCACTGACAGGGGTGGGAACACTGAAGCTTTCTTT
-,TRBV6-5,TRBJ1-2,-,CASSYSPRYYGYTF,TGTGCCAGCAGTTACTCCCCCCGGTACTATGGCTACACCTTC